This TCR beta chain was observed in a study of immune cell composition in non-small cell lung cancer. Study-level findings and limits: Roughly 80% of squamous and under 35% of adenocarcinoma cases had tumour-associated clones >0.5%. TIL tumour reactivity correlated with maximal tumour-associated clone frequency in adenocarcinoma. It was not proven that tumour-reactive clones equal dominant tumour-associated clones. Lung adenocarcinomas had lower top 10 clone scores and clonality than squamous tumours.

This clone showed up just once. Its antigen is unidentified. V lost 2 bases and J lost 3, with 8 bases in between. Germline CDR1 is WSHSY and CDR2 is SAAADI. The length of the CDR3 is 14 residues. Sequenced by immunoSEQ multiplex PCR; TCRdb stores in-frame clones only, minus some. In the table there are over 1,500 clones, 75% to 85% of which are singletons. The V and J genes are TRBV10-2 and TRBJ1-5, with a weak D call TRBD1 (6 bases). Sequencing input: lung tumor tissue. The sequence came from a human donor with non-small cell lung cancer. CDR3 in amino acids: CASSEDRPNQPQHF. CDR3 nucleotides: TGCGCCAGCAGTGAGGACAGGCCCAATCAGCCCCAGCATTTT.